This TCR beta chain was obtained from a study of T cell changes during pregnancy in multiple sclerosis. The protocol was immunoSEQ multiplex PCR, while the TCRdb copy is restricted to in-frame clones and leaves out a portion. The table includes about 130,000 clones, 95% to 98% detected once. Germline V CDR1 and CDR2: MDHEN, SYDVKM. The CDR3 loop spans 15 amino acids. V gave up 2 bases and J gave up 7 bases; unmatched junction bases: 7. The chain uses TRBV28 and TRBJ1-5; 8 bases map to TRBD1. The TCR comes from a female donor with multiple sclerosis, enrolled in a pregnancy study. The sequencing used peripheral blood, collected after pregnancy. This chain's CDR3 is CASSLPGQGEQPQHF. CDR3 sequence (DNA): TGTGCCAGCAGTTTACCCGGACAGGGTGAGCAGCCCCAGCATTTT.